What follows describes a single T cell receptor beta chain. The repertoire was sequenced with immunoSEQ multiplex PCR; TCRdb's copy has only in-frame clones and lacks some. This sample yields a few million clones, of which 90% to 95% are seen a single time; over 0.12% belongs to the top ten. This sample was taken from a study of shared clonotypes between healthy human individuals. The V and J ends lost 0 bases and 3 bases, in that order; junction bases with no gene match: 2. Germline V gives CDR1 SGDLS, CDR2 YYNGEE. CDR3 length: 14 residues. This TCR derives from a man between 18 and 35 years old in good health. This rearrangement joins TRBV9 to TRBJ2-5; TRBD2 matches at 7 bases. The sample taken for sequencing was naive CD4+ T cells sorted from blood. This sample's subset: CD45RA+ positively selected. The CDR3 spells CASSVASGKETQYF. The CDR3 DNA reads as TGTGCCAGCAGCGTAGCTAGCGGTAAAGAGACCCAGTACTTC.